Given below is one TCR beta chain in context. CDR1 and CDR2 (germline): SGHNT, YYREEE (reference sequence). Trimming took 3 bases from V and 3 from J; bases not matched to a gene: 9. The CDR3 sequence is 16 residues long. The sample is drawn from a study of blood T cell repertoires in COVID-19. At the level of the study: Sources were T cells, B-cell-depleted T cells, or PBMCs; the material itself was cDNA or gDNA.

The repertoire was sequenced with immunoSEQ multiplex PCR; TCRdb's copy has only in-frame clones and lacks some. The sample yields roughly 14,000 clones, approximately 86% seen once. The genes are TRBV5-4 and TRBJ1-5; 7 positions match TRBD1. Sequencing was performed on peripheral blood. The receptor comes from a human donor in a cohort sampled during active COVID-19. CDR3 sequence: CASSSPSGTVNQPQHF. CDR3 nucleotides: TGTGCCAGCAGCTCCCCAAGTGGGACAGTCAATCAGCCCCAGCATTTT.